The sequence of this T cell receptor beta chain was determined in a study of radiotherapy plus CTLA-4 blockade in lung cancer (dated by TCRdb to between 2018 and 2020). Study-level background: Among enrolled patients, 15% to 20% had an objective response and about 30% reached disease control. Paper-wide results and their limitations: The strongest predictors of response were reported to be early dynamic shifts in blood T cell clones along with a rise in serum interferon-beta following radiation. After treatment with radiotherapy and ipilimumab, TCR clones that originated in tumors expanded in peripheral blood.

In this study, focal radiation therapy paired with CTLA-4 blockade (ipilimumab) was tested in patients who had chemo-refractory metastatic non-small-cell lung cancer. This clone was recorded a few times. Which antigen it targets is not known. No per-base quality is available; no much larger clone lies one base away. Library preparation employed the immunoSEQ multiplex PCR assay. In TCRdb, the immuneACCESS table is reduced to in-frame sequences with V and J assigned. These tables do not hold every clone; where another copy was compared, an unresolved V gene accounts for under half, and the others remain unexplained. A total of more than 55,000 clones appear in this sample, approximately 80% of them only once. Less than 7.5% of the sample is in the top ten clones. The CDR3 numbers 15 residues from cysteine through phenylalanine. Only the CDR3 DNA is retained, 45 bases long and in frame from the first base. CDR1 and CDR2, per the germline V gene, are SGHRS and YFSETQ. The germline V and J ends show losses of 4 bases and 2 bases respectively, and no gene match explains 8 bases of the junction.

The source material was peripheral blood, sampled from a patient treated with radiotherapy plus ipilimumab. This TCR came from a human donor with non-small cell lung cancer whose response to radiotherapy plus ipilimumab could not be evaluated. This sequence uses TRBV5-1 and TRBJ1-2, and TRBD1 aligns with 7 junction nucleotides. The CDR3 reads CASSAQGDSNYGYTF. The DNA reads TGCGCCAGCAGCGCCCAAGGGGACAGCAACTATGGCTACACCTTC.